The T cell receptor beta chain under discussion was sequenced for a study of cytomegalovirus exposure and HLA in healthy donors. Findings and limits, study-wide: In a later analysis, a missense DCLRE1C variant was linked to TCR beta V- and J-gene trimming.

The study ran its PCR with 60 Vbeta and 13 Jbeta primers. Some clones are missing from TCRdb's copy, which holds only in-frame ones; the method was immunoSEQ multiplex PCR. Of 45,000 to 70,000 clones detected, 80% to 85% appear once; the ten largest clones hold about 1.6%. Between the trimmed V and J ends, which lost 7 bases and 1 base, there was a span of 19 bases. The CDR3 length is 16 residues. Looked up from germline, CDR1 is MNHNY and CDR2 is SVGAGI (reference sequence). On this clone itself: Its specificity is not known.

The V call is TRBV6-6, the J call TRBJ2-5; a possible D gene is TRBD1 (7 bases). This clonotype was obtained from a man younger than 45 in good health and CMV-seronegative. Material for sequencing was PBMCs. The CDR3, as DNA: TGTGCCAGCACCTATAGCAGGGGGGCTGGCCAAGAGACCCAGTACTTC. Amino acid sequence: CASTYSRGAGQETQYF.